This T cell receptor beta chain stems from a study of cytomegalovirus exposure and HLA in healthy donors. Study-wide points: Association of 15,000 to 20,000 TCR beta sequences with HLA alleles was found at 0.05 false discovery rate in a later analysis. Confirmation was obtained in vitro that a few CMV-associated chains are specific for CMV antigens. Rare sequences made up most TCRs, while some public TCRs were found in many donors.

Regarding this clone: The antigen is unknown.

The CDR3 has 13 amino acids. The germline V gene has CDR1 MNHNY and CDR2 SVGAGI (reference sequence). Germline trimming cut 5 bases from V and 3 bases from J; bases unmatched to any gene: 1. The PCR contained 60 Vbeta and 13 Jbeta primers. Only in-frame clones appear in the TCRdb table, and some are missing; sequencing was by immunoSEQ multiplex PCR. The sample consists of 75,000 or so clones, about 70% of them appearing once. The chain is built from TRBV6-6 and TRBJ2-7; 10 nucleotides agree with TRBD2. Material: PBMCs. This TCR was recovered from a woman under 40 in good health and CMV-seropositive. The CDR3 spells CASSRLAGYEQYF. Here the CDR3 DNA reads TGTGCCAGCAGTCGACTAGCGGGCTACGAGCAGTACTTC.